This T cell receptor (beta chain) appears in the sequencing data of a study of identical twins. The study, taken as a whole, reports: Shared out-of-frame alpha sequences (those common to twins) showed excess low generation probability.

The ends lost 1 base at V and 3 bases at J; junction bases unmatched: 5. There are 16 residues in the CDR3. CDR1 and CDR2 (germline): SEHNR, FQNEAQ (reference sequence). TCRdb passed the 5' RACE reads through MiXCR, listing each CDR3 protein once. The table includes more than 250,000 distinct CDR3 sequences, under 9.5% detected once. As regards this clonotype: Its specificity is unknown.

The same specimen was also included in a second study, on yellow fever vaccine responses in identical twins.

This TCR derives from a woman aged 18-29 years in good health. The V call is TRBV7-9, the J call TRBJ1-1, with 10 bases aligning to TRBD1. The sample consisted of memory (CD45RO+) T cells sorted from blood. DNA of the CDR3: TGTGCCAGCAGCTTAGATCCGGGACAGGGGCACACTGAAGCTTTCTTT. It is translated as CASSLDPGQGHTEAFF.